This TCR beta chain was sequenced for a study of CXCR3-negative and CXCR3-positive naive CD8 T cells. Identification of naive CD8+ T cells rested on CD45RO-CCR7+CD27+CD95- status. TRB cDNA libraries were made by UMI-labeled 5' RACE. Reprocessing the 5' RACE reads, TCRdb reports a single entry for every CDR3 protein and omits DNA. The specimen's table records over 100,000 distinct CDR3 sequences. Sequencing was performed on naive CXCR3- CD8+ T cells from blood. Subset here: CD45RO-CCR7+CD27+CD95- naive CD8+ T cells lacking CXCR3 (TNR3-). The TCR comes from a human donor in good health. Some clones in this sample may be carry-over from other donors' samples.

The CDR3 sequence: CASSLSWLTGELFF. This chain links TRBV4-1 with TRBJ2-2. Germline V CDR1 and CDR2: MGHRA, YSYEKL. The CDR3 contains 14 residues.